What follows are 26 T cell receptor beta chains derived from one specimen sequenced in a study of response to subunit inactivated influenza vaccine. One entry per CDR3 protein results from TCRdb running MiXCR on the RT-PCR reads. Of over 800,000 distinct CDR3 sequences listed, 21% are singletons. The sample was PBMCs from blood, taken roughly 5 days after vaccination. The source is a man aged 45 to 65 who received an inactivated influenza vaccine.

This clonotype has more than one count but fewer than ten. CDR3 region: CASSTGPSEAGELFF. In DNA form, the CDR3 reads TGTGCCAGCAGCACGGGTCCTTCGGAGGCCGGGGAGCTGTTTTTT. This sequence joins TRBV6-2 or TRBV6-3 and TRBJ2-2; perhaps TRBD2 as D (5 bases). V was clipped by 6 bases and J by 6 bases, with 17 bases between them. CDR3 size: 15 residues. Germline V lookup: CDR1 MNHEY, CDR2 SVGEGT.

The genes are TRBV18 and TRBJ2-5; D not resolved. CDR1 KGHSH and CDR2 LQKENI come from the germline V gene. CDR3 length equals 15 residues. Deletions cut 4 bases from V and 3 bases from J, with 15 bases between. Here the CDR3 DNA reads TGTGCCAGCTCACAGTCTAGACTCCCGGAAGAGACCCAGTACTTC. Translated, it gives CASSQSRLPEETQYF.

This clonotype was seen a handful of times. V is TRBV10-2 and J is TRBJ1-4; TRBD1 agrees at 8 bases. The CDR3 contains 15 residues. In germline, CDR1 is WSHSY, CDR2 SAAADI. V was clipped by 6 bases and J by 7 bases; unmatched bases: 10. CDR3 loop: CASRGRQGWSEKLFF. The CDR3 DNA follows: TGCGCCAGCAGAGGGAGACAGGGGTGGAGTGAAAAACTGTTTTTT.

The gene calls are TRBV12-2 and TRBJ2-7; the D segment call TRBD1 is taken from the table without a DNA check. TRBV12-2 is classified as a pseudogene. The CDR3 loop spans 18 amino acids. In DNA form, the CDR3 reads TGTGCAAGTCGCTCCGCGCAACCCGCAGGGTACCCTCTCTACGAGCAGTACTTC. Residues: CASRSAQPAGYPLYEQYF.

The sample holds many counts of this clonotype. The V and J genes are TRBV12-3 or TRBV12-4 and TRBJ2-3; D is unclear. The CDR3 extends over 15 amino acids. The ends were cut back, 3 bases at V and 2 bases at J, with 12 bases in the middle. The CDR3 nucleotides are TGTGCCAGCAGTTTGGAACCGGAGATCACAGATACGCAGTATTTT. Amino acids: CASSLEPEITDTQYF.

The chain carries TRBV2 and TRBJ2-5; either TRBD1 or TRBD2 may fit D (5 bases each). CDR3 length equals 15 residues. V was shortened by 1 base and J by 3 bases, with 12 bases between the two germline ends. CDR1 SNHLY and CDR2 FYNNEI come from the germline V gene. The CDR3 reads CASSEDRMREETQYF. The CDR3, as DNA: TGTGCCAGCAGTGAAGACAGGATGCGGGAAGAGACCCAGTACTTC.

This chain connects TRBV30 to TRBJ2-5; 7 nucleotides align to TRBD2. The ends lost 8 bases at V and 9 bases at J; junction bases unmatched: 18. Germline CDR1 GTSNPN, CDR2 SVGIG (reference sequence). This CDR3 comprises 14 residues. The CDR3: CAILRDYRPGAQYF. The CDR3 DNA reads as TGTGCCATCCTCCGGGACTACAGGCCGGGGGCCCAGTACTTC.

The CDR3 reads CASGFSGGKSTDTQYF. Written as DNA, the CDR3 is TGTGCCAGCGGATTTAGCGGGGGGAAGAGCACAGATACGCAGTATTTT. The chain carries TRBV6-2 or TRBV6-3 and TRBJ2-3; 10 bases line up with TRBD2. Per the germline V gene, CDR1 is MNHEY and CDR2 is SVGEGT. The CDR3 extends over 16 amino acids. V was pared by 8 bases and J by 0 bases, with 8 bases of the junction left unmatched.

CDR3 nucleotides: TGTGCCAGCAGCGGCCACAGAGATCAGCCCCAGCATTTT. This translates into CASSGHRDQPQHF. V is TRBV7-9 and J is TRBJ1-5, with unresolved D. This CDR3 comprises 13 residues. Germline CDR1 and CDR2: SEHNR and FQNEAQ (reference sequence). V was pared by 5 bases and J by 5 bases, with 10 bases between.

This clonotype was observed a few times. The gene calls are TRBV7-8 and TRBJ2-5; D call uncertain. The length of the CDR3 is 14 residues. V lost 1 base and J 4 bases, leaving 10 bases between the germline ends. Looked up from germline, CDR1 is SGHVS and CDR2 is FQNEAQ. In DNA form, the CDR3 reads TGTGCCAGCAGCTTAGGACCAGCTCTAGAGACCCAGTACTTC. This codes for CASSLGPALETQYF.

This clonotype occurred a few times. Here the CDR3 DNA reads TGCAGTGCCCTCCATGCGCGGTACAATGAGCAGTTCTTC. It codes for CSALHARYNEQFF. The V and J genes are TRBV20-1 and TRBJ2-1; D not certain. The germline gives CDR1 DFQATT, CDR2 SNEGSKA (reference sequence). This CDR3 is built from 13 residues. V was clipped by 6 bases and J by 4 bases, with 13 bases between them.

The CDR3 spells CASSFSYQETQYF. The CDR3, as DNA: TGCGCCAGCAGCTTTTCCTATCAAGAGACCCAGTACTTC. The chain is built from TRBV5-1 and TRBJ2-5; D unresolved. The germline CDR1 and CDR2 sequences are SGHRS and YFSETQ. The ends were cut back, 2 bases at V and 2 bases at J, with 7 bases in the middle. CDR3 length: 13 residues.

The CDR3: CASRWEGFGGYTF. The CDR3 DNA follows: TGTGCCAGCAGGTGGGAAGGGTTCGGCGGCTACACCTTC. The genes are TRBV6-1 and TRBJ1-2; D is uncertain. V was trimmed by 6 bases and J by 8 bases, leaving 16 bases between them. Looked up from germline, CDR1 is MNHNS and CDR2 is SASEGT. The CDR3 consists of 13 residues.

This chain uses TRBV9 with TRBJ2-5; unclear D gene. CDR3 size: 14 residues. Trimming stripped 4 bases from V and 2 bases from J, with 12 bases between. Germline V lookup: CDR1 SGDLS, CDR2 YYNGEE. The CDR3 DNA is TGTGCCAGCAGCTCGTCCATGGGACAAGAGACCCAGTACTTC. Protein: CASSSSMGQETQYF.

This clonotype was observed a handful of times. The rearrangement links TRBV12-3 or TRBV12-4 to TRBJ2-7; D perhaps matches TRBD1 (6 bases). The ends were cut back, 6 bases at V and 0 bases at J, with 12 bases in the middle. CDR3 length: 14 residues. The CDR3 spells CASRLGQSSYEQYF. Here the CDR3 DNA reads TGTGCCAGCAGACTTGGACAGAGCTCCTACGAGCAGTACTTC.

This clonotype was counted ten times or more. The rearrangement uses TRBV7-2 and TRBJ2-2; D is possibly TRBD1 (5 bases). Germline V gene sequence: CDR1 SGHTA, CDR2 FQGNSA. The CDR3 spans 15 residues. The V end was cut by 2 bases, the J end by 8 bases, with 15 bases between. The CDR3: CASSLFGAQGGELFF. In DNA form, the CDR3 reads TGTGCCAGCAGCTTATTTGGGGCCCAGGGAGGGGAGCTGTTTTTT.

This clonotype turned up a few times. V and J are TRBV12-3 or TRBV12-4 and TRBJ2-7; D may be TRBD2 (6 bases). The CDR3 length is 15 residues. Trimming shortened V by 4 bases and J by 3 bases, and 16 bases separated the two germline ends. CDR3 nucleotides: TGTGCCAGCAGTTCGAGGGTAGGGACTTACTACGAGCAGTACTTC. The encoded protein is CASSSRVGTYYEQYF.

The chain recombines TRBV7-2 with TRBJ2-5; D is perhaps TRBD2 (5 bases). From germline, CDR1 is SGHTA and CDR2 FQGNSA. The CDR3 contains 14 residues. V was trimmed by 1 base and J by 3 bases, leaving 9 bases between them. This CDR3 reads CASSLVPAEETQYF. CDR3 nucleotide sequence: TGTGCCAGCAGCTTAGTTCCAGCGGAAGAGACCCAGTACTTC.

The sample holds a few counts of this clonotype. The rearrangement uses TRBV12-3 or TRBV12-4 and TRBJ1-4; a possible D gene is TRBD1 (5 bases). The CDR3 is made up of 15 amino acids. The V and J ends lost 6 bases and 7 bases respectively, with 18 bases between them. In nucleotides, the CDR3 is TGTGCCAGCAGGGGAGGGGCGGGGGTGGTTGAAAAACTGTTTTTT. Amino acids: CASRGGAGVVEKLFF.

Turning to this clonotype: Mismatch with germline at one junction end may stem from a read error. V usage is TRBV4-3 and J usage is TRBJ2-2; D gene ambiguous. This CDR3 is built from 16 residues. Looked up from germline, CDR1 is LGHNA and CDR2 is YSLEER. CDR3 protein: CTSSQDWWTSTGELFF. The CDR3 coding sequence is TGCACCAGCAGCCAAGATTGGTGGACCTCCACCGGGGAGCTGTTTTTT.

There are a few counts of this clonotype. The chain employs TRBV10-2 and TRBJ2-5; TRBD2 aligns across 9 bases. Germline loops: CDR1 WSHSY, CDR2 SAAADI. V gave up 4 bases and J gave up 4 bases; unmatched junction bases: 4. This CDR3 contains 14 residues. DNA of the CDR3: TGCGCCAGCAGTGGGTCTAGCGGGGTAGAGACCCAGTACTTC. Protein: CASSGSSGVETQYF.

The sample holds many counts of this clonotype. V is TRBV7-3 and J is TRBJ2-3, with 7 bases matching TRBD1. Germline trimming cut 2 bases from V and 6 bases from J; bases unmatched to any gene: 5. Germline values: CDR1 SGHTA, CDR2 FQGTGA. This CDR3 is 14 amino acids long. CDR3 in DNA: TGTGCCAGCAGCTTAGGACAGGAGACGGATACGCAGTATTTT. This translates into CASSLGQETDTQYF.

V is TRBV19 and J is TRBJ2-6, with a weak D call TRBD2 (6 bases). The CDR3 extends over 15 amino acids. Trimming stripped 3 bases from V and 3 bases from J, with 9 bases between. Germline lookup yields CDR1 LNHDA and CDR2 SQIVND (reference sequence). Written as DNA, the CDR3 is TGTGCCAGTAGTATTAGGAGGGTTGGGGCCAACGTCCTGACTTTC. Encoded protein: CASSIRRVGANVLTF.

At least ten counts were recorded for this clonotype. The chain uses TRBV29-1 and TRBJ2-3, with 7 bases that match TRBD2. Unmatched junction bases numbered 10, after V lost 3 bases and J lost 10 bases. In germline, CDR1 is SQVTM, CDR2 ANQGSEA. The CDR3 sequence is 13 residues long. The CDR3 here is CSVDYLVGGAQYF. The DNA of the CDR3 is TGCAGCGTTGACTACCTCGTTGGGGGGGCGCAGTATTTT.

Many counts were recorded for this clonotype. The rearrangement joins TRBV7-8 to TRBJ1-1; unclear D gene. Germline values: CDR1 SGHVS, CDR2 FQNEAQ. The CDR3 is 15 residues long. The V end was cut by 3 bases, the J end by 5 bases, with 16 bases between. CDR3 sequence (DNA): TGTGCCAGCAGCTTCTACCGGGAGGGCAGAACTGAAGCTTTCTTT. Translated, it gives CASSFYREGRTEAFF.

Of note for this clonotype: One base away lies a much larger clone, so this may be a sequencing read error. V gene TRBV5-6 combines with J gene TRBJ2-2; no clear D. CDR1 is SGHDT, CDR2 YYEEEE, per germline. V dropped 3 bases and J dropped 4 bases, with 4 bases sitting between them. This CDR3 is built from 12 residues. CDR3 residues: CASSYATGELFF. In nucleotides, the CDR3 is TGTGCCAGCAGCTACGCCACCGGGGAGCTGTTTTTT.